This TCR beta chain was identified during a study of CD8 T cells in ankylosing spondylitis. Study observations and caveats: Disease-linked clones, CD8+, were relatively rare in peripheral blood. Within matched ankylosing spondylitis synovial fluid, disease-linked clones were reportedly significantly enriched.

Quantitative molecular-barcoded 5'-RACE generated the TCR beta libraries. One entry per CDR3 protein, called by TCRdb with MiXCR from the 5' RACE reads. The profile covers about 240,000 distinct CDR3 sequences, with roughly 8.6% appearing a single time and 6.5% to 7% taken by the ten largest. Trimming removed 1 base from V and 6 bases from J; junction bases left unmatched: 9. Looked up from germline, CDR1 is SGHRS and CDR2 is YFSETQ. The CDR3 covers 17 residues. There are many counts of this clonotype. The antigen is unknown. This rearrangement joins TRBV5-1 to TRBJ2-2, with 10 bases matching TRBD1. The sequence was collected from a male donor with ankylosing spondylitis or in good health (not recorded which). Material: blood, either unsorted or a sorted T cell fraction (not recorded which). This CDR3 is CASSLSPRTGGAGELFF. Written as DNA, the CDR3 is TGCGCCAGCAGCTTGTCTCCTAGGACAGGGGGAGCCGGGGAGCTGTTTTTT. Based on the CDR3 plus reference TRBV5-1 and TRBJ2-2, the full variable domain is KAGVTQTPRYLIKTRGQQVTLSCSPISGHRSVSWYQQTPGQGLQFLFEYFSETQRNKGNFPGRFSGRQFSNSRSEMNVSTLELGDSALYLCASSLSPRTGGAGELFFGEGSRLTVL.